A single TCR beta chain is shown here with its context. In Seattle, patients joined the study during active infection and were tracked longitudinally. From germline, CDR1 is SGHNT and CDR2 YYREEE (reference sequence). This CDR3 has 17 residues. Trimming took 4 bases from V and 2 from J; bases not matched to a gene: 9. This entry belongs to a study of blood T cell repertoires in COVID-19. Background on the study: Researchers got acute and convalescent COVID-19 samples from the United States, Italy and Spain. T cells, B-cell-depleted T cells, or PBMCs provided the cDNA or gDNA that served as material.

In the source study's methods: Reference gene primer amplification in the assay estimated nucleated cell counts. Profiling relied on immunoSEQ multiplex PCR, and the TCRdb table lists in-frame clones only, not all of them. Clone size and the V and J calls come from that table; the DNA yielded D and trimming. Here the sample spans under 55,000 clones, about 90% being singletons. The genes are TRBV5-4 and TRBJ2-4, with 10 bases that match TRBD2. The specimen was peripheral blood. The receptor was derived from an elderly woman with COVID-19, enrolled during active disease. The CDR3 reads CASSRRLAGDTKNIQYF. CDR3 DNA sequence: TGTGCCAGCAGCCGCCGACTAGCGGGCGATACCAAAAACATTCAGTACTTC.